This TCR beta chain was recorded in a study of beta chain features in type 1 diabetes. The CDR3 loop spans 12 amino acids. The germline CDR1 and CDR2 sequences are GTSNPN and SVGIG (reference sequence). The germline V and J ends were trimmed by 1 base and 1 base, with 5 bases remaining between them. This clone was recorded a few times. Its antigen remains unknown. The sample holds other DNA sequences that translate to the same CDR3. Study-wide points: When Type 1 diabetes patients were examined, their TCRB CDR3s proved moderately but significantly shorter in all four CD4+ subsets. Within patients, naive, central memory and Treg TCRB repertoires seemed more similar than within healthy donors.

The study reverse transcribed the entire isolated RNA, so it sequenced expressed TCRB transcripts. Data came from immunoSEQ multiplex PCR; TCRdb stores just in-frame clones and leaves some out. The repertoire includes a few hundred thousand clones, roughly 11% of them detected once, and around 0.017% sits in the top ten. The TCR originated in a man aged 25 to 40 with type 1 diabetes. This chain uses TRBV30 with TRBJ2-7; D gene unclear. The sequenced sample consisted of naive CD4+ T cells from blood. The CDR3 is CAWSDSSYEQYF. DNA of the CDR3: TGTGCCTGGAGTGACTCGTCCTACGAGCAGTACTTC.